This T cell receptor beta chain appears in the sequencing data of a study of T cells in Graves' hyperthyroidism and ophthalmopathy. Points from the study as a whole: Before onset, ophthalmopathy was predicted by the model a median around 6.2 months earlier.

V lost 6 bases and J lost 0; bases outside the gene matches: 2. There are 14 residues in the CDR3. This clonotype was seen more than once but under ten times. Its specificity is unknown. TCR beta CDR3 sequences were amplified from RNA transcripts. Primed by the HTBI set, a first-round RT-PCR was run on the TCR CDR3. Each CDR3 protein is one row after TCRdb ran MiXCR on the multiplex PCR reads. The repertoire holds fewer than 850,000 distinct CDR3 sequences, 15% to 20% seen once, with about 16% in the top ten. The patients, who ranged from 18 to 65 in age, presented with newly diagnosed hyperthyroidism lasting under 2 months.

The sample comprised blood. The V gene is TRBV12-3 or TRBV12-4, the J gene TRBJ1-5, with 7 bases lining up with TRBD1. The TCR comes from a man between 45 and 60 years old with Graves' hyperthyroidism. CDR3: CASRTGSSNQPQHF. In DNA, the CDR3 is TGTGCCAGCAGGACAGGGAGTAGCAATCAGCCCCAGCATTTT.